One and the same sample provided the 27 T cell receptor beta chains below, sequenced in a study of blood T cell repertoires in COVID-19. Generated by immunoSEQ multiplex PCR, the TCRdb table keeps only in-frame clones and is missing some. The repertoire holds about 78,000 clones, around nine tenths seen once, with around 5.3% in the top ten. The sequenced sample was peripheral blood. These receptors all stem from a man over 45 with active or convalescent COVID-19.

The chain employs TRBV6-6 and TRBJ2-2; the match to TRBD1 covers 9 bases. Germline CDR1 MNHNY, CDR2 SVGAGI (reference sequence). The CDR3 loop spans 14 amino acids. V shed 6 bases and J 7 bases; nucleotides not matched to a gene: 6. Here the CDR3 reads CASRRTGEVGELFF. The CDR3 coding sequence is TGTGCCAGCAGAAGGACAGGGGAAGTCGGGGAGCTGTTTTTT.

The chain recombines TRBV12-5 with TRBJ2-1; TRBD1 aligns across 10 bases. The CDR3 has 13 amino acids. The V gene's germline CDR1 is LGHNT and CDR2 FRNRAP. Trimming cost V 7 bases and J 6 bases; bases outside gene matches: 3. The CDR3 sequence: CASARTGGNEQFF. The DNA of the CDR3 is TGTGCTAGTGCCCGGACAGGGGGCAATGAGCAGTTCTTC.

This clone was observed a few times. The chain recombines TRBV5-1 with TRBJ2-5, with D tentatively TRBD1 (5 bases). The CDR3 has 15 residues. V was cut by 4 bases and J by 1 base, with 14 bases left in between. Germline CDR1 SGHRS, CDR2 YFSETQ. DNA of the CDR3: TGCGCCAGCAGCCTCCAGGACACCAGCCAAGAGACCCAGTACTTC. Protein product: CASSLQDTSQETQYF. The full variable domain, rest sourced from reference TRBV5-1 and TRBJ2-5, is KAGVTQTPRYLIKTRGQQVTLSCSPISGHRSVSWYQQTPGQGLQFLFEYFSETQRNKGNFPGRFSGRQFSNSRSEMNVSTLELGDSALYLCASSLQDTSQETQYFGPGTRLLVL.

The chain employs TRBV5-6 and TRBJ1-4; the match to TRBD1 covers 8 bases. Per germline, CDR1 SGHDT and CDR2 YYEEEE. This CDR3 has 15 residues. With V trimmed by 1 base and J by 7 bases, 6 bases remained unmatched. The CDR3 region has the DNA TGTGCCAGCAGCTTGAAGTCAGGGGGCGGTGAAAAACTGTTTTTT. Translated: CASSLKSGGGEKLFF.

In this sample, this clone turned up once. This rearrangement joins TRBV7-2 to TRBJ2-1, with TRBD2 matching over 11 bases. CDR3 length: 15 amino acids. CDR1 is SGHTA and CDR2 is FQGNSA in the germline V gene. With 3 bases clipped from V and 9 bases from J, the junction kept 7 bases outside the gene matches. CDR3 coding DNA: TGTGCCAGCAGCTTTCTTAGCGGGGGGGGACTTGAGCAGTTCTTC. Translated, it gives CASSFLSGGGLEQFF.

The chain employs TRBV5-1 and TRBJ2-5; 8 nucleotides match TRBD2. Germline lookup yields CDR1 SGHRS and CDR2 YFSETQ. Trimming cost V 0 bases and J 2 bases; bases outside gene matches: 3. This CDR3 contains 15 residues. CDR3 DNA: TGCGCCAGCAGCTTGGCCGGCGGGGGGCAAGAGACCCAGTACTTC. Residues: CASSLAGGGQETQYF.

The rearrangement joins TRBV5-1 to TRBJ1-3; D not certain. With 0 bases removed from V and 0 bases from J, the gap between germline ends came to 7 bases. The germline V gene has CDR1 SGHRS and CDR2 YFSETQ. This CDR3 contains 15 residues. The CDR3 sequence is CASSLDPGSGNTIYF. The CDR3 DNA sequence: TGCGCCAGCAGCTTGGATCCCGGCTCTGGAAACACCATATATTTT.

The chain employs TRBV7-9 and TRBJ2-7; 7 nucleotides agree with TRBD1. This CDR3 is built from 16 residues. In germline, CDR1 is SEHNR, CDR2 FQNEAQ (reference sequence). J gave up 3 bases and V 5 bases, and 13 bases lay outside the gene matches. CDR3 amino acids: CASSPQTGLILYEQYV. The CDR3 nucleotides are TGTGCCAGCAGCCCCCAGACAGGGCTAATACTCTACGAGCAGTACGTC.

The V and J genes are TRBV7-2 and TRBJ2-5, with 8 bases fitting TRBD2. The V gene end was trimmed by 2 bases and the J gene end by 5 bases; junction bases not matched to a gene: 13. Germline V CDR1 and CDR2: SGHTA, FQGNSA. The CDR3 is 17 amino acids. CDR3 in amino acids: CASSLPLTGGARETQYF. Here the CDR3 DNA reads TGTGCCAGCAGCTTACCCCTAACGGGGGGGGCCAGGGAGACCCAGTACTTC.

The chain recombines TRBV6-5 with TRBJ2-5, with 11 positions matching TRBD2. The CDR3 has 16 amino acids. Germline CDR1 MNHEY, CDR2 SVGAGI. Losses at the gene ends were 0 bases for V and 2 bases for J; bases not matched to a gene: 2. The CDR3 sequence is CASSYSLAGGQETQYF. As DNA, the CDR3 is TGTGCCAGCAGTTACTCTCTAGCGGGGGGACAAGAGACCCAGTACTTC.

The rearrangement uses TRBV29-1 and TRBJ1-2; maybe TRBD1 (5 bases). The length of the CDR3 is 14 residues. Germline V gene data show CDR1 as SQVTM and CDR2 as ANQGSEA. The V end was cut by 2 bases, the J end by 0 bases, with 10 bases between. CDR3: CSVESQETNYGYTF. CDR3 in DNA: TGCAGCGTTGAATCACAGGAAACTAACTATGGCTACACCTTC.

The chain has TRBV7-9 and TRBJ2-7; TRBD2 matches at 11 bases. CDR3 size: 15 residues. V lost 5 bases to trimming and J lost 2 bases; unmatched junction nucleotides: 5. Germline V lookup: CDR1 SEHNR, CDR2 FQNEAQ (reference sequence). Here the CDR3 reads CASSPGTSGPYEQYV. The CDR3 nucleotides read TGTGCCAGCAGCCCCGGGACTAGCGGTCCCTACGAGCAGTACGTC.

This clone was seen a handful of times. The chain combines TRBV12-3 or TRBV12-4 with TRBJ2-5, with D possibly TRBD2 on 5 matching bases. The CDR3 totals 13 residues. Trimming took 6 bases from V and 5 from J, leaving 13 bases between them. CDR3 protein: CASRKTGLETQYF. For the CDR3, the DNA is TGTGCCAGCAGAAAAACTGGACTGGAGACCCAGTACTTC.

This chain links TRBV11-2 with TRBJ2-5; TRBD2 matches at 10 bases. V shed 1 base, J shed 0 bases, and the junction held 5 bases outside the gene matches. The CDR3 length is 17 residues. Germline V gene sequence: CDR1 SGHAT, CDR2 FQNNGV. The CDR3 spells CASSLGPLAGYQETQYF. Here the CDR3 DNA reads TGTGCCAGCAGCTTAGGGCCACTAGCGGGGTACCAAGAGACCCAGTACTTC.

The V call is TRBV5-4, the J call TRBJ2-1, with a tentative D call TRBD1 (6 bases). The CDR3 has 16 residues. V lost 0 bases and J lost 10, with 20 bases in between. In germline, CDR1 is SGHNT, CDR2 YYREEE (reference sequence). The CDR3 DNA reads as TGTGCCAGCAGCTTGGACAGGGAGATAACTTTCGACGAGCAGTTCTTC. Translation: CASSLDREITFDEQFF. Full variable domain (outside the CDR3, taken from reference TRBV5-4 and TRBJ2-1): ETGVTQSPTHLIKTRGQQVTLRCSSQSGHNTVSWYQQALGQGPQFIFQYYREEENGRGNFPPRFSGLQFPNYSSELNVNALELDDSALYLCASSLDREITFDEQFFGPGTRLTVL.

The chain recombines TRBV5-1 with TRBJ1-4; unclear D gene. The CDR3 is made up of 15 amino acids. V lost 1 base to trimming and J lost 2 bases, with 9 bases between them. The V gene's germline CDR1 is SGHRS and CDR2 YFSETQ. The chain's CDR3 is CASSLRGPTNEKLFF. CDR3 DNA: TGCGCCAGCAGCTTGCGAGGGCCTACTAATGAAAAACTGTTTTTT. Full variable domain (rest looked up from reference TRBV5-1 and TRBJ1-4): KAGVTQTPRYLIKTRGQQVTLSCSPISGHRSVSWYQQTPGQGLQFLFEYFSETQRNKGNFPGRFSGRQFSNSRSEMNVSTLELGDSALYLCASSLRGPTNEKLFFGSGTQLSVL.

This clone was observed a single time. The chain employs TRBV5-8 and TRBJ1-2; D gene unclear. CDR1 is SGHTS, CDR2 YDEGEE, per germline. CDR3 length equals 13 residues. Trimming took off 4 bases at V and 0 bases at J, with 7 bases between the two ends. The CDR3 coding sequence is TGTGCCAGCAGCCCCGGTACTAACTATGGCTACACCTTC. Protein: CASSPGTNYGYTF.

The J gene is TRBJ2-7, the V gene TRBV7-2; 9 bases line up with TRBD2. The CDR3 spans 15 residues. Germline trimming cut 5 bases from V and 2 bases from J; bases unmatched to any gene: 7. Germline CDR1 is SGHTA and CDR2 is FQGNSA. The CDR3 sequence: CASSPTGGGAYEQYF. In nucleotides, the CDR3 is TGTGCCAGCAGCCCGACCGGCGGGGGGGCCTACGAGCAGTACTTC.

The table lists this clone with a few counts. The genes are TRBV7-9 and TRBJ1-4; 9 bases line up with TRBD1. Germline CDR1 SEHNR, CDR2 FQNEAQ (reference sequence). J gave up 6 bases and V 6 bases, and 5 bases lay outside the gene matches. This CDR3 region has 14 residues. CDR3 DNA sequence: TGTGCCAGCAGTACGGGACAGGGATATGAAAAACTGTTTTTT. It specifies CASSTGQGYEKLFF.

The chain couples TRBV28 to TRBJ1-6; no firm D call. V lost 5 bases and J 8 bases, leaving 16 bases between the germline ends. Germline CDR1 MDHEN, CDR2 SYDVKM. CDR3 size: 15 residues. DNA of the CDR3: TGTGCCAGCAGTCCACAAGACCGGACTGATTCACCCCTCCACTTT. Its translation is CASSPQDRTDSPLHF.

The rearrangement links TRBV3-1 (or the pseudogene TRBV3-2) to TRBJ1-2; D is unresolved. Germline V CDR1 and CDR2: LGHDT, YNNKEL (reference sequence). CDR3 length: 12 amino acids. The ends were cut back, 1 base at V and 6 bases at J, with 6 bases in the middle. CDR3 sequence (DNA): TGTGCCAGCAGCCAAGTCGGTGATGGCTACACCTTC. Translation: CASSQVGDGYTF.

The chain joins TRBV2 to TRBJ2-7; the D is unclear. Germline CDR1 is SNHLY and CDR2 is FYNNEI. V gave up 2 bases and J gave up 0 bases, with 8 bases separating them. CDR3 length: 14 residues. CDR3 sequence (DNA): TGTGCCAGCAGTGAACAACTCTTCTCCTACGAGCAGTACTTC. Translation: CASSEQLFSYEQYF.

This rearrangement joins TRBV6-1 to TRBJ1-1, with a weak D call TRBD1 (5 bases). The V gene lost 2 bases and the J gene lost 0 bases, with 10 bases spanning the gap. This CDR3 region has 15 residues. CDR1 is MNHNS, CDR2 SASEGT, per germline. CDR3 DNA sequence: TGTGCCAGCAGTGAAATCGGAGGGGTGAACACTGAAGCTTTCTTT. Its protein product is CASSEIGGVNTEAFF.

V and J are TRBV7-9 and TRBJ2-5, with TRBD2 as a possible D gene (6 bases). Germline-derived CDR1 and CDR2 are SEHNR and FQNEAQ (reference sequence). Trimming took 8 bases from V and 2 from J, leaving 21 bases between them. This CDR3 spans 16 amino acids. The CDR3 bases are TGTGCCAGCGCCTCGGGGAGACTAGGCGGGCAAGAGACCCAGTACTTC. Amino acid sequence: CASASGRLGGQETQYF.

This clone was found once. The J gene is TRBJ1-1, the V gene TRBV10-1; maybe TRBD1 (5 bases). Trimming cost V 6 bases and J 2 bases, with 19 bases left between them. This CDR3 is built from 16 residues. Germline loops: CDR1 WNHNN, CDR2 SYGVQD (reference sequence). The CDR3 here is CASSAGIPGTNTEAFF. In DNA form, the CDR3 reads TGCGCCAGCAGCGCTGGAATTCCGGGGACTAACACTGAAGCTTTCTTT.

This clone came up once. The chain combines TRBV25-1 with TRBJ2-1; D perhaps matches TRBD2 (6 bases). The CDR3 consists of 16 residues. V was pared by 1 base and J by 1 base, with 11 bases between. From germline, CDR1 is MGHDK and CDR2 SYGVNS. The CDR3 nucleotides are TGTGCCAGCAGTGAATTGCAGGGAGGATCCTACAATGAGCAGTTCTTC. This sequence encodes CASSELQGGSYNEQFF.

The CDR3 region has the DNA TGCGCCAGCAGCTCGGGTGGCAGCTCCTACGAGCAGTACGTC. It yields the protein CASSSGGSSYEQYV. This chain uses TRBV5-1 with TRBJ2-7; no reliable D call. This CDR3 region has 14 residues. Looked up from germline, CDR1 is SGHRS and CDR2 is YFSETQ. Trimming cost V 3 bases and J 0 bases, with 10 bases left between them.